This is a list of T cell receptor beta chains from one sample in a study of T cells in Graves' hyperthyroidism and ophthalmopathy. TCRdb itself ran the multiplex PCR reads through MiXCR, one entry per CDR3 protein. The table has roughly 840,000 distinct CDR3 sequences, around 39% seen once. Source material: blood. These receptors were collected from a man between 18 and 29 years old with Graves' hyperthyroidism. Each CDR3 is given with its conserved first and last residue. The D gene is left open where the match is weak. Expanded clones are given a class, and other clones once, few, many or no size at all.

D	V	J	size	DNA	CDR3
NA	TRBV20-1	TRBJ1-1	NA	TGCAGTGCGAAGTCTGGGGCTGGAACTGAAGCTTTCTTT	CSAKSGAGTEAFF
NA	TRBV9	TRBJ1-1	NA	TGTGCCAGCAGTCGAGGGTTGTCGGGGCACACTGAAGCTTTCTTT	CASSRGLSGHTEAFF
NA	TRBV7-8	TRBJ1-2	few	TGTGCCAGCAGCAAACCGTACTGGGACAAAAACTATGGCTACACCTTC	CASSKPYWDKNYGYTF
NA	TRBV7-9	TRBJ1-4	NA	TGTGCCAGCAGATCATCCGGGGGCTGGGAGGAAAAACTGTTTTTT	CASRSSGGWEEKLFF
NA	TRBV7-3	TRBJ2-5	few	TGTGCCAGCAGCCCCGATGGAGGATTGGGGAGGACCCAGTACTTC	CASSPDGGLGRTQYF
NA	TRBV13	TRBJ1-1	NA	TGTGCCAGCAGTTTGAGCTCCTGGGGCCCTGAAGCTTTCTTT	CASSLSSWGPEAFF
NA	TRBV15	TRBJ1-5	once	TGTGCCACCAGCAGGCAGGGAAAAGAACAGCCCCAGCATTTT	CATSRQGKEQPQHF
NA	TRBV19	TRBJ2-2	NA	TGTGCAGCCGGCCAAACAGGGTCGAACACCGGGGAGCTGTTTTTT	CAAGQTGSNTGELFF
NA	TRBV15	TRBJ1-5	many	TGTGCCACCAGCAGAGATCAGGGCAGGGGTGCTCATTTT	CATSRDQGRGAHF
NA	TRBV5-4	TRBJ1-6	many	TGTGCCAGCAGCTTGGAGGCAGGGTTAGGTTCACCCCTCCACTTT	CASSLEAGLGSPLHF
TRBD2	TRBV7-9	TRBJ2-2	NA	TGTGCCAGCAGCTTAGGCGCGGGGGATCACACCGGGGAGCTGTTTTTT	CASSLGAGDHTGELFF
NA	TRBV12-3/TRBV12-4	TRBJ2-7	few	TGTGCCAGCAGTTCTACCCCTACCGAGCAGTACTTC	CASSSTPTEQYF
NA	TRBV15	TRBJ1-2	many	TGTGCCACCAGCGAGGTGGGAGGCTACACCTTC	CATSEVGGYTF
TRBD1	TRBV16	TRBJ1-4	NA	TGTGCCAGCAGCCAATCGGCAGGGGGGCGCGAAAAACTGTTTTTT	CASSQSAGGREKLFF
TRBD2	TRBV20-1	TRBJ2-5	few	TGCAGTGCTAGAGTACTAGCGGGGGGAGGAGAGACCCAGTACTTC	CSARVLAGGGETQYF
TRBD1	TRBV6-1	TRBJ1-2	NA	TGTGCCAGCAGAGCGTCGACAGGGTACTATGGCTACACCTTC	CASRASTGYYGYTF
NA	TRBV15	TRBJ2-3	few	TGTGCCACCAGCAGAGTTACTAACACAGATACGCAGTATTTT	CATSRVTNTDTQYF
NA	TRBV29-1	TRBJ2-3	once	TGCAGCGTTGATGCCACAGATACGCAGTATTTT	CSVDATDTQYF
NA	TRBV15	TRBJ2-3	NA	TGTGCCACCAGCAGAGACAGGGATACGCAGTATTTT	CATSRDRDTQYF
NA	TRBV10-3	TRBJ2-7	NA	TGTGCCATCAGTGACAGGGCAATCTCCTACGAGCAGTACTTC	CAISDRAISYEQYF
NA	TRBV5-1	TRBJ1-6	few	TGCGCCAGCAGAAAGACAGGAGATAATTCACCCCTCCACTTT	CASRKTGDNSPLHF
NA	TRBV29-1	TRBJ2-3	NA	TGCAGCGTCGCCCTGGGGGATACGCAGTATTTT	CSVALGDTQYF
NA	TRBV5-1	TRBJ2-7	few	TGCGCCAGCAGACCGGGGAGGGGGGTAGACGAGCAGTACTTC	CASRPGRGVDEQYF
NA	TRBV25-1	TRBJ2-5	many	TGTGCCAGCAGTGCCTTCCAAGAGACCCAGTACTTC	CASSAFQETQYF
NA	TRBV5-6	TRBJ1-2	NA	TGTGCCAGCAGCCCTGACAGCCCTGAATATGGCTACACCTTC	CASSPDSPEYGYTF
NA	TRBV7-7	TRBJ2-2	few	TGTGCTAGCAGCTTAGGCCATGCCGGGGAGCTGTTTTTT	CASSLGHAGELFF
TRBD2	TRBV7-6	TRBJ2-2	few	TGTGCCAGCAGCAGAACTAGCGGGAGGGACACCGGGGAGCTGTTTTTT	CASSRTSGRDTGELFF
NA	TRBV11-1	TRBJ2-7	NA	TGTGCCAGCAGCTTAGCGAGGACAGCCTTCTACGAGCAGTACTTC	CASSLARTAFYEQYF
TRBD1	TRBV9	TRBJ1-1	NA	TGTGCCAGCAGCGCCCCCCGGGACAGGGGAGTGGGGACTGAAGCTTTCTTT	CASSAPRDRGVGTEAFF
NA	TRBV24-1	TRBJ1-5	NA	TGTGCCACCAGTGGGGACACCGTAAGCAATCAGCCCCAGCATTTT	CATSGDTVSNQPQHF
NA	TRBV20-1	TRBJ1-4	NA	TGCAGTGCCTTGGAGGCAGGGGAAAAACTGTTTTTT	CSALEAGEKLFF
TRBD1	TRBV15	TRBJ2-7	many	TGTGCCACCAGCGGCCGGGACAGCTACGAGCAGTACTTC	CATSGRDSYEQYF
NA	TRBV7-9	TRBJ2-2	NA	TGTGCCAGCAGCCAAGGATGGACCGGGGAGCTGTTTTTT	CASSQGWTGELFF
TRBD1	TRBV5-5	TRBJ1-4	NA	TGTGCCAGCAGCTCCTGGACAGGGGGAACTAATGAAAAACTGTTTTTT	CASSSWTGGTNEKLFF
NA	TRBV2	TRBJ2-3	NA	TGTGCCAGGGGAGGATGGAGGGGCACAGATACGCAGTATTTT	CARGGWRGTDTQYF
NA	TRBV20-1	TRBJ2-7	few	TGCAGTGCTAGCTACCCGGGCCAGAGACGATACGAGCAGTACTTC	CSASYPGQRRYEQYF
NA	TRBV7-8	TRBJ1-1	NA	TGTGCCAGCAGCTTACCTGAAGAGGCTTTCTTT	CASSLPEEAFF
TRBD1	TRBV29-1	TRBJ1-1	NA	TGCAGCGTTGACGGGGACAGATACACTGAAGCTTTCTTT	CSVDGDRYTEAFF
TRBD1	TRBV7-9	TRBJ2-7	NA	TGTGCCAGCAGCCCCCGGACAGGACAGACCCTATACGAGCAGTACTTC	CASSPRTGQTLYEQYF
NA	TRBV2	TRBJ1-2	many	TGTGCCACCGGACAGCGCCTTAACTATGGCTACACCTTC	CATGQRLNYGYTF
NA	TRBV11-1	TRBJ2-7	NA	TGTGCCAGCAGCAAAGGTCTCGAGGACGAGCAGTACTTC	CASSKGLEDEQYF
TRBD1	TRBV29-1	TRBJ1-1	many	TGCAGCGTTGAAAGGTGGACAGGGCTGAACACTGAAGCTTTCTTT	CSVERWTGLNTEAFF
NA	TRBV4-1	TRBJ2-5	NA	TGCGCCAGCAGCCAAGATAATCGTCAAGAGACCCAGTACTTC	CASSQDNRQETQYF
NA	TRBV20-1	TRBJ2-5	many	TGCAGTGCTACCTCGAATACGAAGACCCAGTACTTC	CSATSNTKTQYF
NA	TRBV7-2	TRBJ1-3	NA	TGTGCCAGCATCCGAGGAGTGGGATATGGAAACACCATATATTTT	CASIRGVGYGNTIYF
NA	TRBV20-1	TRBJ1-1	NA	TGCAGTGCTCCGACGGGGAGGGTCACTGAAGCTTTCTTT	CSAPTGRVTEAFF